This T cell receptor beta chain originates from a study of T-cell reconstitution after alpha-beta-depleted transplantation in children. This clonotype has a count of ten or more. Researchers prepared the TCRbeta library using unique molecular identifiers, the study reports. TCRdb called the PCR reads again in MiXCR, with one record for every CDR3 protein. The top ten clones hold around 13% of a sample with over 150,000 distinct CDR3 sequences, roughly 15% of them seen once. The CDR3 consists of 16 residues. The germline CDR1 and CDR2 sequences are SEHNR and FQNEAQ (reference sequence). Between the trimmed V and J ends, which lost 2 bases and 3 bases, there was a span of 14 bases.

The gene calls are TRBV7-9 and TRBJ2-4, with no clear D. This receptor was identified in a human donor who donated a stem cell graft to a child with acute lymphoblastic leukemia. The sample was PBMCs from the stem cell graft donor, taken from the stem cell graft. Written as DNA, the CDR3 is TGTGCCAGCAGCTTATCTTGGGGTTCCAGCAAAAACATTCAGTACTTC. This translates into CASSLSWGSSKNIQYF.